This T cell receptor beta chain was captured in a study of vaccination and CD4 T cells after COVID-19. Overall study: Two of the convalescents were Hispanic, and convalescents were six males and four females. The peptides that stimulated the cells were overlapping spike peptides from SARS-CoV-2, HCoV-NL63, HCoV-OC43 and HCoV-229E.

CD4+ T cells that had been cultured provided DNA sequenced with the Oncomine TCR Beta short-read assay. In this case, cultured CD4+ T cells provided the extracted genomic DNA. A single record per CDR3 protein comes from TCRdb applying MiXCR to the PCR reads. The sample shows 19,000 or so distinct CDR3 sequences, 45% to 65% of them seen only once. On this clonotype itself: What it binds is unknown.

V lost 4 bases and J lost 0, with 10 bases in between. This CDR3 is 15 amino acids long. CDR1 and CDR2 (germline): MNHEY, SVGAGI. Noted treatment: approximately nine-day PBMC culture with coronavirus spike peptide pools or control peptides (ViraFEST assay). Convalescent patients tested SARS-CoV-2 PCR positive from March to December 2020, before Alpha, Beta and Delta emerged. This sequence was found in a human donor who had recovered from COVID-19. The chain links TRBV6-5 to TRBJ2-1; no reliable D call. The sequenced sample consisted of CD4+ T cells from blood, cultured in vitro. The CDR3 DNA is TGTGCCAGCAGTTCACACGTTAGCTCCTACAATGAGCAGTTCTTC. Its protein is CASSSHVSSYNEQFF.